The 27 T cell receptor beta chains below were found in one sample sequenced in a study of PD-1 blockade in classical Hodgkin lymphoma. Clones were sequenced by immunoSEQ multiplex PCR, and TCRdb holds only the in-frame ones, with some missing. The sample has 25,000 to 35,000 clones, around 70% seen once. There was relapse after autologous stem cell transplantation in every patient, and there was variation in brentuximab vedotin exposure. The sequenced sample was peripheral blood mononuclear cells (PBMCs), obtained before the second cycle of nivolumab. The receptors were sampled from a human donor with classical Hodgkin lymphoma.

The rearrangement joins TRBV6-1 to TRBJ2-3, with a possible D match to TRBD1 (5 bases). Germline V gives CDR1 MNHNS, CDR2 SASEGT. The CDR3 has 12 amino acids. V was clipped by 9 bases and J by 4 bases, with 11 bases between them. The chain's CDR3 is CARGTGADTQYF. The DNA for the CDR3 is TGTGCCAGGGGTACAGGCGCAGATACGCAGTATTTT.

The chain carries TRBV29-1 and TRBJ1-1; TRBD1 is a possible D gene (6 bases). This CDR3 has 14 amino acids. In germline, CDR1 is SQVTM, CDR2 ANQGSEA. V was trimmed by 6 bases and J by 0 bases, leaving 14 bases between them. The chain's CDR3 is CSVWPGGMNTEAFF. CDR3 DNA: TGCAGCGTGTGGCCGGGGGGCATGAACACTGAAGCTTTCTTT.

CDR3 nucleotides: TGTGCCAGCAGTTACTCGATTAACGGCGCGGGAAACACCATATATTTT. Protein sequence: CASSYSINGAGNTIYF. V and J are TRBV6-6 and TRBJ1-3, with D uncertain. Germline V gene lookup returns CDR1 MNHNY and CDR2 SVGAGI (reference sequence). The CDR3 has 16 amino acids. Deletions cut 0 bases from V and 4 bases from J, with 13 bases between.

This chain uses TRBV19 with TRBJ1-5; D gene uncertain. The CDR3 has 15 residues. The V end was cut by 6 bases, the J end by 3 bases, with 15 bases between. Germline values: CDR1 LNHDA, CDR2 SQIVND (reference sequence). The CDR3 coding sequence is TGTGCCAGTAGCAAGGGAGTGTCCAACAATCAGCCCCAGCATTTT. Its translation is CASSKGVSNNQPQHF.

The genes are TRBV5-1 and TRBJ1-1; D possibly corresponds to TRBD1 (5 bases). Trimming cost V 4 bases and J 2 bases, with 15 bases left between them. Germline V gene sequence: CDR1 SGHRS, CDR2 YFSETQ. The CDR3 has 15 residues. CDR3 residues: CASSGTGLGNTEAFF. CDR3 nucleotide sequence: TGCGCCAGCAGCGGAACGGGACTGGGAAACACTGAAGCTTTCTTT.

The V and J genes are TRBV6-6 and TRBJ2-1; 12 bases align to TRBD2. Trimming took 5 bases from V and 7 from J; bases not matched to a gene: 6. In germline, CDR1 is MNHNY, CDR2 SVGAGI (reference sequence). This CDR3 has 15 amino acids. CDR3 nucleotides: TGTGCCAGCAGTACTTGGACTAGCGGGATAAATGAGCAGTTCTTC. Its translation: CASSTWTSGINEQFF.

This clone was picked up many times. The rearrangement joins TRBV28 to TRBJ1-2, with D hard to call. CDR3 length: 11 amino acids. Germline V gene lookup returns CDR1 MDHEN and CDR2 SYDVKM. V was cut by 7 bases and J by 4 bases, with 7 bases left in between. The CDR3 DNA reads as TGTGCCAGCACCCCCGGCTATGGCTACACCTTC. It yields the protein CASTPGYGYTF.

The V call is TRBV9, the J call TRBJ1-5; 8 bases agree with TRBD1. Germline values: CDR1 SGDLS, CDR2 YYNGEE. The V segment lost 4 bases and the J segment 4 bases; nucleotides outside the gene matches: 10. This CDR3 is built from 16 residues. The CDR3 region is CASSLSRQGTNQPQHF. CDR3 DNA: TGTGCCAGCAGCTTGTCGAGACAGGGGACGAATCAGCCCCAGCATTTT. Drawing the rest from reference TRBV9 and TRBJ1-5, the complete variable domain is DSGVTQTPKHLITATGQRVTLRCSPRSGDLSVYWYQQSLDQGLQFLIQYYNGEERAKGNILERFSAQQFPDLHSELNLSSLELGDSALYFCASSLSRQGTNQPQHFGDGTRLSIL.

The sample holds a few counts of this clone. The CDR3 DNA is TGTGCCAGCAGTTTAGATGGGGGTAAAGAGACCCAGTACTTC. Translation: CASSLDGGKETQYF. The rearrangement links TRBV28 to TRBJ2-5; D could derive from TRBD1 or TRBD2 (5 bases each). The CDR3 runs 14 residues. V was cut by 2 bases and J by 3 bases, with 10 bases left in between. The V gene's germline CDR1 is MDHEN and CDR2 SYDVKM.

The chain is built from TRBV6-5 and TRBJ1-4; TRBD1 agrees at 8 bases. J gave up 9 bases and V 5 bases, and 11 bases lay outside the gene matches. This CDR3 has 15 amino acids. In germline, CDR1 is MNHEY, CDR2 SVGAGI. The CDR3 region has the DNA TGTGCCAGCAGTACAGGGGGAGGTTTGGTCCAAAAACTGTTTTTT. Its translation is CASSTGGGLVQKLFF.

There are a few counts of this clone. The rearrangement uses TRBV4-3 and TRBJ2-1; 11 bases align to TRBD2. J was trimmed by 7 bases and V by 3 bases; bases with no gene match: 11. In germline, CDR1 is LGHNA, CDR2 YSLEER. The CDR3 totals 17 residues. The CDR3 coding sequence is TGCGCCAGCAGCCACACCGTAGCGGGGGGGCTGGGAAATGAGCAGTTCTTC. Encoded protein: CASSHTVAGGLGNEQFF.

This chain connects TRBV18 to TRBJ1-2; 8 bases align to TRBD1. J was trimmed by 0 bases and V by 6 bases; bases with no gene match: 3. The CDR3 covers 14 residues. Germline loops: CDR1 KGHSH, CDR2 LQKENI. The CDR3 DNA reads as TGTGCCAGCTCCCGGACAGGGACTAACTATGGCTACACCTTC. This translates into CASSRTGTNYGYTF.

In this sample, this clone turned up once. V usage is TRBV7-2 and J usage is TRBJ2-1; D not resolved. Germline V gives CDR1 SGHTA, CDR2 FQGNSA. V lost 5 bases and J lost 6, with 17 bases in between. The CDR3 length is 15 residues. CDR3 amino acids: CASSLSGLLGNEQFF. The CDR3 DNA sequence: TGTGCCAGCAGCCTAAGTGGCCTACTTGGCAATGAGCAGTTCTTC.

This clone was found a few times. The V gene is TRBV6-1, the J gene TRBJ2-2; D gene uncertain. The CDR3 length is 15 residues. V lost 2 bases and J 1 base, leaving 8 bases between the germline ends. Germline CDR1 and CDR2: MNHNS and SASEGT. The CDR3 sequence: CASSERSLNTGELFF. The CDR3 DNA follows: TGTGCCAGCAGTGAACGGTCTCTGAACACCGGGGAGCTGTTTTTT.

The chain recombines TRBV7-9 with TRBJ2-2; unclear D gene. Trimming pared 0 bases from V and 0 bases from J, leaving 8 bases between. CDR1 is SEHNR, CDR2 FQNEAQ, per germline (reference sequence). This CDR3 is built from 16 residues. CDR3 DNA: TGTGCCAGCAGCTTAGCCGCGCGGACGAACACCGGGGAGCTGTTTTTT. Translation: CASSLAARTNTGELFF.

This chain joins TRBV25-1 and TRBJ2-5, with 10 positions matching TRBD2. Germline lookup yields CDR1 MGHDK and CDR2 SYGVNS. This CDR3 comprises 16 residues. V lost 2 bases to trimming and J lost 4 bases; unmatched junction nucleotides: 7. For the CDR3, the DNA is TGTGCCAGCAGTGAACCTGCTAGCGGGGGTGCAGAGACCCAGTACTTC. This gives the protein CASSEPASGGAETQYF.

The chain carries TRBV18 and TRBJ1-1; 11 bases are a match to TRBD1. Germline values: CDR1 KGHSH, CDR2 LQKENI. J gave up 7 bases and V 6 bases, and 7 bases lay outside the gene matches. CDR3 length equals 14 residues. In DNA form, the CDR3 reads TGTGCCAGCTCCATAGGACAGGGGGCAATTGAAGCTTTCTTT. This translates into CASSIGQGAIEAFF.

Worth noting for this clone: A junction end diverges from the germline sequence, so it may reflect a read error. V is TRBV6-5 and J is TRBJ2-7, with no clear D. This CDR3 comprises 12 residues. Germline V gene lookup returns CDR1 MNHEY and CDR2 SVGAGI. The CDR3, as DNA: TGTGCCACCAGTGATTCGAACTACGAGCAGTACTTC. It codes for CATSDSNYEQYF.

V gene TRBV29-1 combines with J gene TRBJ1-2, with D possibly being TRBD1 (5 bases). Germline values: CDR1 SQVTM, CDR2 ANQGSEA. V dropped 3 bases and J dropped 7 bases, with 12 bases sitting between them. CDR3 length: 12 residues. CDR3 region: CSVDEGGAGYTF. CDR3 in DNA: TGCAGCGTTGACGAGGGAGGGGCTGGCTACACCTTC. The whole variable domain, remainder taken from reference TRBV29-1 and TRBJ1-2, is SAVISQKPSRDICQRGTSLTIQCQVDSQVTMMFWYRQQPGQSLTLIATANQGSEATYESGFVIDKFPISRPNLTFSTLTVSNMSPEDSSIYLCSVDEGGAGYTFGSGTRLTVV.

This clone came up many times. V is TRBV11-3 and J is TRBJ1-5; a weak D match, TRBD1 (5 bases). CDR1 SGHNT and CDR2 YENEEA come from the germline V gene. The CDR3 spans 15 residues. Trimming took 4 bases from V and 7 from J, leaving 17 bases between them. The CDR3 nucleotides read TGTGCCAGCAGCTGTCCGGGGCAGGGTCGACAGCCCCAGCATTTT. Its translation is CASSCPGQGRQPQHF. Together with reference TRBV11-3 and TRBJ1-5, the CDR3 gives the full variable domain: EAGVVQSPRYKIIEKKQPVAFWCNPISGHNTLYWYLQNLGQGPELLIRYENEEAVDDSQLPKDRFSAERLKGVDSTLKIQPAELGDSAVYLCASSCPGQGRQPQHFGDGTRLSIL.

This clone showed up just once. The J gene is TRBJ2-5, the V gene TRBV10-3; D possibly matches TRBD1 or TRBD2 (5 bases each). The V gene's germline CDR1 is ENHRY and CDR2 SYGVKD. The CDR3 runs 15 residues. V was pared by 6 bases and J by 4 bases, with 18 bases between. DNA of the CDR3: TGTGCCATCAGCCTAGGGGACGGCGTCGGAGAGACCCAGTACTTC. This encodes CAISLGDGVGETQYF.

The CDR3 loop reads CASSITGVNTEAFF. The CDR3, as DNA: TGTGCCAGTAGTATTACAGGCGTGAACACTGAAGCTTTCTTT. The chain combines TRBV19 with TRBJ1-1, with D possibly matching TRBD1 (5 bases). Germline V gene sequence: CDR1 LNHDA, CDR2 SQIVND (reference sequence). The CDR3 contains 14 residues. The V end lost 3 bases, the J end lost 0 bases, and 8 bases lay between the germline ends.

The genes are TRBV9 and TRBJ2-7; no firm D call. Trimming removed 2 bases from V and 7 bases from J, with 13 bases in between. The germline V gene has CDR1 SGDLS and CDR2 YYNGEE. CDR3 size: 13 residues. CDR3 coding DNA: TGTGCCAGCAGCGTGGAAGGGATGGGTGAGCAGTACTTC. This translates into CASSVEGMGEQYF.

This sequence joins TRBV6-5 and TRBJ1-1; D gene ambiguous. The CDR3 sequence is 13 residues long. V lost 3 bases and J lost 3, with 8 bases in between. Germline values: CDR1 MNHEY, CDR2 SVGAGI. The CDR3 region is CASSYLRDTEAFF. The CDR3 DNA sequence: TGTGCCAGCAGTTATTTAAGGGACACTGAAGCTTTCTTT.

In its sample, this clone was seen once. The J gene is TRBJ1-5, the V gene TRBV4-3; D is uncertain. CDR3 length equals 16 residues. With 0 bases removed from V and 6 bases from J, the gap between germline ends came to 15 bases. CDR1 is LGHNA and CDR2 is YSLEER in the germline V gene. CDR3 sequence (DNA): TGCGCCAGCAGCCAAGAGTGGGCTGGAGGAGGTCAGCCCCAGCATTTT. This codes for CASSQEWAGGGQPQHF.

V gene TRBV15 combines with J gene TRBJ1-6; 9 nucleotides align to TRBD1. The germline CDR1 and CDR2 sequences are LNHNV and YYDKDF (reference sequence). The CDR3 is 17 amino acids. V was pared by 3 bases and J by 6 bases, with 9 bases of the junction left unmatched. The CDR3 protein is CATSRTQGASANSPLHF. In DNA form, the CDR3 reads TGTGCCACCAGCAGGACACAGGGGGCGTCGGCTAATTCACCCCTCCACTTT.

The chain uses TRBV27 and TRBJ2-5, with 12 bases fitting TRBD1. Germline assignment: CDR1 MNHEY and CDR2 SMNVEV (reference sequence). CDR3 length: 16 residues. Trimming removed 4 bases from V and 5 bases from J; junction bases left unmatched: 8. CDR3 sequence (DNA): TGTGCCAGCAGTTCAGTCGGGACAGGGGGCCGGGAGACCCAGTACTTC. Translation gives CASSSVGTGGRETQYF.